These 29 T cell receptor beta chains share one sample of origin, sequenced in a study of cytomegalovirus exposure and HLA in healthy donors. A multiplex PCR was run with 60 Vbeta primers and 13 Jbeta primers. The table came from immunoSEQ multiplex PCR; TCRdb's copy has only in-frame clones and leaves some out. The repertoire includes 200,000 to 300,000 clones, 75% to 85% of them detected once, and under 8% sits in the top ten. Material: PBMCs. These receptor sequences come from a woman aged 60-70 years in good health and CMV-seropositive.

This clone was counted a few times. This chain joins TRBV4-1 and TRBJ1-4; TRBD1 matches at 9 bases. Germline V gene sequence: CDR1 MGHRA, CDR2 YSYEKL. The CDR3 consists of 13 residues. The trim removed 11 bases at V and 8 bases at J, leaving 9 bases unmatched. The CDR3 spells CAGGDRATEKLFF. CDR3 nucleotide sequence: TGCGCCGGCGGGGACAGGGCGACAGAAAAACTGTTTTTT.

V gene TRBV14 combines with J gene TRBJ1-1; D is perhaps TRBD1 (6 bases). This CDR3 is built from 18 residues. Germline lookup yields CDR1 SGHDN and CDR2 FVKESK. Between the trimmed V and J ends, which lost 4 bases and 6 bases, there was a span of 27 bases. CDR3 region: CASSLFTTDLRGGPEAFF. The CDR3 DNA follows: TGTGCCAGCAGCCTATTCACGACAGATCTGAGGGGGGGACCTGAAGCTTTCTTT.

The CDR3 sequence: CASSFQDRLNTEAFF. In nucleotides, the CDR3 is TGCGCCAGCAGCTTTCAGGACAGGTTGAACACTGAAGCTTTCTTT. The chain uses TRBV4-1 and TRBJ1-1; 7 bases are shared with TRBD1. This CDR3 spans 15 amino acids. V dropped 5 bases and J dropped 0; count of bases not matched to a gene: 6. CDR1 is MGHRA and CDR2 is YSYEKL in the germline V gene.

The table lists this clone with a few counts. A read error may account for a junction end that differs from germline. This chain joins TRBV7-9 and TRBJ2-7, with 7 nucleotides matching TRBD1. The CDR3 is 16 amino acids. The V gene's germline CDR1 is SEHNR and CDR2 FQNEAQ (reference sequence). The CDR3 sequence is CSSGLTRDSLRQEQYF. Written as DNA, the CDR3 is TGTTCCAGCGGCCTCACCCGGGACAGCCTCCGACAGGAGCAGTACTTC. Based on the CDR3 plus reference TRBV7-9 and TRBJ2-7, the full variable domain is DTGVSQNPRHKITKRGQNVTFRCDPISEHNRLYWYRQTLGQGPEFLTYFQNEAQLEKSRLLSDRFSAERPKGSFSTLEIQRTEQGDSAMYLCSSGLTRDSLRQEQYFGPGTRLTVT.

The V and J genes are TRBV2 and TRBJ2-3, with 7 bases matching TRBD1. This CDR3 region has 13 residues. CDR1 and CDR2 (germline): SNHLY, FYNNEI. The J segment lost 6 bases and the V segment lost 6 bases, leaving 6 bases of the junction unmatched. CDR3 sequence: CASSIGGRDTQYF. The DNA of the CDR3 is TGTGCCAGCAGCATAGGGGGCAGGGATACGCAGTATTTT.

The rearrangement uses TRBV5-1 and TRBJ2-7, with TRBD2 as a possible D gene (5 bases). Germline lookup yields CDR1 SGHRS and CDR2 YFSETQ. V dropped 4 bases and J dropped 5 bases, with 19 bases sitting between them. This CDR3 contains 15 residues. CDR3 region: CASSLGSWGSDEQYF. CDR3 nucleotide sequence: TGCGCCAGCAGCCTGGGGAGTTGGGGTAGCGACGAGCAGTACTTC.

This chain links TRBV21-1 with TRBJ2-7; whether TRBD2, the table's D call, matches the DNA was not checked. TRBV21-1 is tagged as a pseudogene. The CDR3 has 20 amino acids. The CDR3 DNA is TGTGCCAGCAGCAAAACCGCCCCACGGGATTGGCGGGAGTCCTCCTACGAGCAGTACTTC. Residues: CASSKTAPRDWRESSYEQYF.

This sequence joins TRBV13 and TRBJ2-5; 12 bases agree with TRBD2. The V gene end was trimmed by 3 bases and the J gene end by 5 bases; junction bases not matched to a gene: 7. CDR3 length equals 16 residues. Germline V gene sequence: CDR1 PRHDT, CDR2 FYEKMQ (reference sequence). The CDR3: CASSLVTSGSWETQYF. The CDR3 coding sequence is TGTGCCAGCAGCTTGGTGACTAGCGGGAGTTGGGAGACCCAGTACTTC.

V gene TRBV7-9 combines with J gene TRBJ1-2; no clear D. Trimming pared 6 bases from V and 0 bases from J, leaving 8 bases between. The V gene's germline CDR1 is SEHNR and CDR2 FQNEAQ (reference sequence). The CDR3 sequence is 13 residues long. DNA for the CDR3: TGTGCCAGCAGGGCCCATACTAACTATGGCTACACCTTC. Protein: CASRAHTNYGYTF.

The V and J genes are TRBV10-1 and TRBJ2-5; possible D gene TRBD2, 6 bases. There are 14 residues in the CDR3. V lost 8 bases to trimming and J lost 5 bases, with 18 bases between them. Germline loops: CDR1 WNHNN, CDR2 SYGVQD (reference sequence). The CDR3 here is CASYGTWAGETQYF. The CDR3 DNA is TGCGCCAGCTATGGGACTTGGGCGGGGGAGACCCAGTACTTC.

The chain combines TRBV28 with TRBJ2-1; weak D call: TRBD1 (5 bases). The germline V and J ends were trimmed by 7 bases and 0 bases, with 13 bases remaining between them. The CDR3 is made up of 15 amino acids. CDR1 MDHEN and CDR2 SYDVKM come from the germline V gene. In DNA form, the CDR3 reads TGTGCCAGCAAGTCCGACAGCAGCTCCTACAATGAGCAGTTCTTC. Encoded protein: CASKSDSSSYNEQFF. The full variable domain, rest sourced from reference TRBV28 and TRBJ2-1, is DVKVTQSSRYLVKRTGEKVFLECVQDMDHENMFWYRQDPGLGLRLIYFSYDVKMKEKGDIPEGYSVSREKKERFSLILESASTNQTSMYLCASKSDSSSYNEQFFGPGTRLTVL.

This clone is a singleton in its sample. This CDR3 is CASSSGRFSTDTQYF. The CDR3, as DNA: TGTGCCAGCAGTAGCGGGAGGTTTAGCACAGATACGCAGTATTTT. This chain connects TRBV28 to TRBJ2-3; TRBD2 matches 9 bases. The germline CDR1 and CDR2 sequences are MDHEN and SYDVKM. The CDR3 spans 15 residues. Trimming took 5 bases from V and 0 from J; bases not matched to a gene: 3.

This sequence joins TRBV6-5 and TRBJ1-1; D gene uncertain. Trimming stripped 5 bases from V and 0 bases from J, with 4 bases between. CDR3 length: 12 amino acids. The germline gives CDR1 MNHEY, CDR2 SVGAGI. The CDR3: CASSTMNTEAFF. Here the CDR3 DNA reads TGTGCCAGCAGTACTATGAACACTGAAGCTTTCTTT.

The J gene is TRBJ1-2, the V gene TRBV2, with D perhaps matching TRBD1 (5 bases). This CDR3 spans 13 amino acids. Germline values: CDR1 SNHLY, CDR2 FYNNEI. V was trimmed by 1 base and J by 7 bases, leaving 10 bases between them. CDR3 amino acids: CASSEDGGGGYTF. DNA of the CDR3: TGTGCCAGCAGTGAAGACGGGGGAGGTGGCTACACCTTC. Together with reference TRBV2 and TRBJ1-2, the CDR3 gives the full variable domain: EPEVTQTPSHQVTQMGQEVILRCVPISNHLYFYWYRQILGQKVEFLVSFYNNEISEKSEIFDDQFSVERPDGSNFTLKIRSTKLEDSAMYFCASSEDGGGGYTFGSGTRLTVV.

The V gene is TRBV6-5, the J gene TRBJ1-1; D may be TRBD1 (5 bases). Trimming stripped 7 bases from V and 3 bases from J, with 15 bases between. CDR1 and CDR2 (germline): MNHEY, SVGAGI. The CDR3 is 14 residues long. The CDR3 reads CASTTDSRYTEAFF. The CDR3 region has the DNA TGTGCCAGCACCACCGACAGTCGATACACTGAAGCTTTCTTT.

The rearrangement uses TRBV6-5 and TRBJ2-5, with 7 bases matching TRBD2. V lost 2 bases to trimming and J lost 11 bases; unmatched junction nucleotides: 14. Germline V gene sequence: CDR1 MNHEY, CDR2 SVGAGI. This CDR3 contains 15 residues. The CDR3 DNA reads TGTGCCAGCAGTTACCTGGGGGGAGGGCCCTCGGTGCAGTACTTC. It specifies CASSYLGGGPSVQYF.

This chain joins TRBV5-1 and TRBJ2-2; TRBD1 is a possible D gene (6 bases). V shed 4 bases and J shed 4 bases, with 14 bases lying between them. The CDR3 spans 15 residues. Germline assignment: CDR1 SGHRS and CDR2 YFSETQ. CDR3 sequence: CASSGTLTPTGELFF. CDR3 nucleotides: TGCGCCAGCAGCGGGACACTAACCCCCACCGGGGAGCTGTTTTTT.

The V call is TRBV5-1, the J call TRBJ2-1; tentative D call: TRBD2 (6 bases). The CDR3 totals 15 residues. Trimming took 3 bases from V and 6 from J, leaving 16 bases between them. Germline V lookup: CDR1 SGHRS, CDR2 YFSETQ. The CDR3 bases are TGCGCCAGCAGCTCCGACGGGACTCCCCCCAATGAGCAGTTCTTC. Its translation: CASSSDGTPPNEQFF.

V gene TRBV10-2 combines with J gene TRBJ2-2, with 14 nucleotides matching TRBD2. Germline CDR1 WSHSY, CDR2 SAAADI. The CDR3 spans 19 residues. V dropped 7 bases and J dropped 3; count of bases not matched to a gene: 13. In DNA form, the CDR3 reads TGCGCCAGCATCCTCCCCCAGAGACTAGCGGGAGGGGACACCGGGGAGCTGTTTTTT. As protein: CASILPQRLAGGDTGELFF.

This chain connects TRBV28 to TRBJ1-5; D is ambiguous. The V gene's germline CDR1 is MDHEN and CDR2 SYDVKM. With 3 bases removed from V and 0 bases from J, the gap between germline ends came to 15 bases. There are 17 residues in the CDR3. Here the CDR3 reads CASSFRARLYSNQPQHF. CDR3 coding DNA: TGTGCCAGCAGTTTTCGGGCCAGACTATATAGCAATCAGCCCCAGCATTTT. The variable domain in full, with the rest retrieved from reference TRBV28 and TRBJ1-5, is DVKVTQSSRYLVKRTGEKVFLECVQDMDHENMFWYRQDPGLGLRLIYFSYDVKMKEKGDIPEGYSVSREKKERFSLILESASTNQTSMYLCASSFRARLYSNQPQHFGDGTRLSIL.

This chain uses TRBV7-8 with TRBJ2-7, with 14 bases aligning to TRBD2. The CDR3 has 18 amino acids. With 1 base clipped from V and 2 bases from J, the junction kept 7 bases outside the gene matches. Germline V gene sequence: CDR1 SGHVS, CDR2 FQNEAQ. The CDR3 DNA reads as TGTGCCAGCAGCTTAGTTGGGACTAGCGGGGGCCCGACCTACGAGCAGTACTTC. Its translation is CASSLVGTSGGPTYEQYF. Together with reference TRBV7-8 and TRBJ2-7, the CDR3 gives the full variable domain: GAGVSQSPRYKVAKRGQDVALRCDPISGHVSLFWYQQALGQGPEFLTYFQNEAQLDKSGLPSDRFFAERPEGSVSTLKIQRTQQEDSAVYLCASSLVGTSGGPTYEQYFGPGTRLTVT.

This clone turned up a few times. The genes are TRBV2 and TRBJ1-2; D remains unclear. Germline values: CDR1 SNHLY, CDR2 FYNNEI. Trimming cost V 10 bases and J 4 bases, with 22 bases left between them. CDR3 length: 15 amino acids. CDR3 bases: TGTGCCACCGGGAACGGCTTTACACCTTCCTATGGCTACACCTTC. Translated, it gives CATGNGFTPSYGYTF.

This chain connects TRBV19 to TRBJ1-2; TRBD1 matches 10 bases. Germline loops: CDR1 LNHDA, CDR2 SQIVND (reference sequence). V trimming: 10 bases; J trimming: 7 bases; junction bases outside the gene matches: 9. This CDR3 region has 13 residues. This CDR3 reads CATLTRDRGGYTF. The CDR3 nucleotides are TGTGCCACTCTCACCCGGGACAGGGGTGGCTACACCTTC.

V is TRBV6-5 and J is TRBJ2-7, with 9 bases that match TRBD1. J gave up 4 bases and V 6 bases, and 7 bases lay outside the gene matches. Looked up from germline, CDR1 is MNHEY and CDR2 is SVGAGI. There are 14 residues in the CDR3. The CDR3 here is CASSPGQGRYEQYF. As DNA, the CDR3 is TGTGCCAGCAGCCCTGGACAGGGGAGATACGAGCAGTACTTC.

DNA of the CDR3: TGTGCCAGCAGTTTGCGTAGCGGGAGGGGTGTGGGGTTCGCAGATACGCAGTATTTT. It translates to CASSLRSGRGVGFADTQYF. This chain links TRBV27 with TRBJ2-3, with 11 positions matching TRBD2. The V gene's germline CDR1 is MNHEY and CDR2 SMNVEV (reference sequence). Trimming removed 3 bases from V and 4 bases from J; junction bases left unmatched: 15. The CDR3 consists of 19 residues.

CDR3 in amino acids: CASTDSSKNIQYF. DNA of the CDR3: TGTGCCAGCACTGACAGTTCCAAAAACATTCAGTACTTC. The chain joins TRBV28 to TRBJ2-4; weak D call: TRBD1 (5 bases). V lost 7 bases and J lost 2, with 9 bases in between. This CDR3 contains 13 residues. The germline gives CDR1 MDHEN, CDR2 SYDVKM.

This chain's CDR3 is CASSLSSGNNEQFF. As DNA, the CDR3 is TGCGCCAGCAGCTTGTCTAGCGGGAACAATGAGCAGTTCTTC. The chain links TRBV5-1 to TRBJ2-1, with TRBD2 identical over 9 bases. The CDR3 is made up of 14 amino acids. V gave up 1 base and J gave up 5 bases; unmatched junction bases: 1. Germline CDR1 is SGHRS and CDR2 is YFSETQ.

The chain is built from TRBV7-2 and TRBJ1-2, with D unresolved. The V and J ends lost 1 base and 4 bases respectively, with 7 bases between them. Germline CDR1 and CDR2: SGHTA and FQGNSA. CDR3 length: 13 amino acids. In DNA, the CDR3 is TGTGCCAGCAGCTTAGTGGAGCCCTATGGCTACACCTTC. This codes for CASSLVEPYGYTF.

This chain joins TRBV27 and TRBJ2-3; 7 nucleotides match TRBD2. Germline assignment: CDR1 MNHEY and CDR2 SMNVEV (reference sequence). This CDR3 contains 14 residues. With 6 bases clipped from V and 2 bases from J, the junction kept 5 bases outside the gene matches. Here the CDR3 reads CASRGSGTTDTQYF. DNA of the CDR3: TGTGCCAGCAGGGGGAGCGGGACCACAGATACGCAGTATTTT.